This record concerns one T cell receptor (beta chain) sequence. The antigen remains unidentified. Trimming took off 3 bases at V and 1 base at J, with 15 bases between the two ends. CDR3 length equals 17 residues. Germline V gives CDR1 SEHNR, CDR2 FQNEAQ (reference sequence). Only in-frame clones appear in the TCRdb table, and some are missing; sequencing was by immunoSEQ multiplex PCR. The table records 81,000 or so clones, 85% to 95% of them present only once. The entry originates in a study of OX40 agonist ivuxolimab in advanced cancers. For the study at large: Each dose-escalation patient presented with hepatocellular carcinoma, melanoma, renal cell or head and neck cancer. Study results and limitations: Those patients achieving a partial response at 0.1-3.0 mg/kg showed among the lowest clonal expansion.

The TCR originated in an adult with an advanced solid tumor such as melanoma, head and neck, liver or kidney cancer. This rearrangement joins TRBV7-9 to TRBJ2-2, with a weak D call TRBD1 (5 bases). Source: CD4+ or CD8+ T cells sorted from blood, taken in a trial of the OX40 agonist ivuxolimab. CDR3 DNA sequence: TGTGCCAGCAGCTTTAAAGACAGAAGCATGAACACCGGGGAGCTGTTTTTT. Its translation: CASSFKDRSMNTGELFF.